A single T cell receptor (beta chain) is shown here with its context. As originally analysed: Reference gene primers were amplified, and this amplification served to estimate nucleated cell counts. The data were produced by immunoSEQ multiplex PCR, yet TCRdb's version contains in-frame clones alone and is incomplete. D and trimming were read from the DNA, whereas the V and J calls and clone size are those reported in that table. Found here are 300,000 to 350,000 clones, about nine tenths of them singletons; the top ten hold just under 4%. The data stem from a study of blood T cell repertoires in COVID-19. Study-level information: Samples came from the United States, Italy and Spain, spanning acute and convalescent COVID-19.

Trimming took off 3 bases at V and 5 bases at J, with 19 bases between the two ends. The CDR3 contains 16 residues. Germline V gene sequence: CDR1 SGHRS, CDR2 YFSETQ. The TCR comes from a woman aged 55 to 70 with COVID-19, enrolled during active disease. The chain links TRBV5-1 to TRBJ2-3; possibly TRBD2 for D (7 bases). The sequencing input was peripheral blood. In DNA form, the CDR3 reads TGCGCCAGCAGCTCGTCGGTAGGGGGGGCGGTAGATACGCAGTATTTT. Encoded protein: CASSSSVGGAVDTQYF. The full variable domain, its missing parts supplied by reference TRBV5-1 and TRBJ2-3, is KAGVTQTPRYLIKTRGQQVTLSCSPISGHRSVSWYQQTPGQGLQFLFEYFSETQRNKGNFPGRFSGRQFSNSRSEMNVSTLELGDSALYLCASSSSVGGAVDTQYFGPGTRLTVL.